These 20 T cell receptor beta chains were sequenced from one sample in a study of blood T cell repertoires in COVID-19. Data came from immunoSEQ multiplex PCR; TCRdb stores just in-frame clones and leaves some out. The sample contains roughly 160,000 clones, 82% of which appear only once. The sample consisted of peripheral blood. These receptors originate from a woman of 80 years or more with active or convalescent COVID-19.

The chain carries TRBV2 and TRBJ1-6, with D unresolved. CDR3 length: 13 residues. CDR1 and CDR2 (germline): SNHLY, FYNNEI. V was pared by 6 bases and J by 13 bases, with 16 bases between. CDR3 DNA sequence: TGTGCCAGCAGGGAGGCCCTAATTGGGCCCCTCCACTTT. It is translated as CASREALIGPLHF.

V usage is TRBV9 and J usage is TRBJ2-7; 10 bases map to TRBD2. There are 16 residues in the CDR3. V dropped 4 bases and J dropped 7; count of bases not matched to a gene: 14. CDR1 and CDR2 (germline): SGDLS, YYNGEE. In DNA form, the CDR3 reads TGTGCCAGCAGCCCCTGGACTAGCGGTTTTGTAGGTGAGCAGTACTTC. Translated: CASSPWTSGFVGEQYF.

The genes are TRBV18 and TRBJ1-2; TRBD1 matches at 7 bases. Germline V gives CDR1 KGHSH, CDR2 LQKENI. The CDR3 has 15 amino acids. V was pared by 4 bases and J by 2 bases, with 7 bases of the junction left unmatched. CDR3 DNA sequence: TGTGCCAGCTCACTCTGGGACAGAACGAACTATGGCTACACCTTC. Protein sequence: CASSLWDRTNYGYTF.

The chain couples TRBV6-1 to TRBJ2-3, with TRBD1 identical over 8 bases. The CDR3 covers 18 residues. V gave up 0 bases and J gave up 0 bases; unmatched junction bases: 8. CDR1 and CDR2 (germline): MNHNS, SASEGT. CDR3 amino acids: CASSEALIGTGSTDTQYF. CDR3 sequence (DNA): TGTGCCAGCAGTGAAGCGCTAATTGGGACAGGAAGCACAGATACGCAGTATTTT.

The V call is TRBV6-5, the J call TRBJ1-4; D unresolved. The CDR3 is made up of 14 amino acids. The V end lost 2 bases, the J end lost 7 bases, and 11 bases lay between the germline ends. The V gene's germline CDR1 is MNHEY and CDR2 SVGAGI. The CDR3 sequence is CASSYTGDGEKLFF. For the CDR3, the DNA is TGTGCCAGCAGTTACACGGGAGATGGTGAAAAACTGTTTTTT.

The chain's CDR3 is CASSPGQGWNQPQHF. DNA for the CDR3: TGTGCCAGCAGCCCCGGACAGGGGTGGAATCAGCCCCAGCATTTT. The chain employs TRBV13 and TRBJ1-5, with 9 bases fitting TRBD1. CDR1 PRHDT and CDR2 FYEKMQ come from the germline V gene (reference sequence). The CDR3 is 15 amino acids. V dropped 5 bases and J dropped 4; count of bases not matched to a gene: 6.

As DNA, the CDR3 is TGCGCCAGCAGCCTGACAGGGTTGGGTGCGGCTGAAGCTTTCTTT. Translated: CASSLTGLGAAEAFF. The chain has TRBV5-1 and TRBJ1-1; 7 bases fit TRBD1. This CDR3 has 15 amino acids. CDR1 is SGHRS, CDR2 YFSETQ, per germline. Losses at the gene ends were 4 bases for V and 6 bases for J; bases not matched to a gene: 12. Complete variable domain (other parts from reference TRBV5-1 and TRBJ1-1): KAGVTQTPRYLIKTRGQQVTLSCSPISGHRSVSWYQQTPGQGLQFLFEYFSETQRNKGNFPGRFSGRQFSNSRSEMNVSTLELGDSALYLCASSLTGLGAAEAFFGQGTRLTVV.

This clone has just a few counts. The rearrangement uses TRBV2 and TRBJ1-3; the match to TRBD1 covers 8 bases. Per germline, CDR1 SNHLY and CDR2 FYNNEI. The CDR3 runs 15 residues. Trimming removed 6 bases from V and 0 bases from J; junction bases left unmatched: 4. This chain's CDR3 is CASRGDRSSGNTIYF. CDR3 nucleotide sequence: TGTGCCAGCAGGGGGGACAGGAGCTCTGGAAACACCATATATTTT.

J is TRBJ2-1 and V is TRBV5-1, with D possibly matching TRBD1 (5 bases). Germline V gene sequence: CDR1 SGHRS, CDR2 YFSETQ. Trimming removed 0 bases from V and 10 bases from J, with 14 bases in between. This CDR3 spans 14 amino acids. The CDR3 here is CASSLAIGKGEQFF. The CDR3 bases are TGCGCCAGCAGCTTGGCTATTGGGAAGGGGGAGCAGTTCTTC.

The genes are TRBV7-6 and TRBJ1-2, with TRBD1 matching over 9 bases. Trimming removed 1 base from V and 6 bases from J; junction bases left unmatched: 3. The CDR3 has 14 amino acids. Germline assignment: CDR1 SGHVS and CDR2 FNYEAQ. CDR3 amino acids: CASSLGQGVNGYTF. The CDR3 bases are TGTGCCAGCAGCTTAGGACAGGGGGTAAATGGCTACACCTTC. Together with reference TRBV7-6 and TRBJ1-2, the CDR3 gives the full variable domain: GAGVSQSPRYKVTKRGQDVALRCDPISGHVSLYWYRQALGQGPEFLTYFNYEAQQDKSGLPNDRFSAERPEGSISTLTIQRTEQRDSAMYRCASSLGQGVNGYTFGSGTRLTVV.

This clone was counted once. This chain connects TRBV10-3 to TRBJ2-6; 9 bases align to TRBD1. The germline V gene encodes CDR1 ENHRY and CDR2 SYGVKD. This CDR3 is built from 17 residues. V was clipped by 4 bases and J by 2 bases; unmatched bases: 6. CDR3 sequence: CAISGGQGLAGANVLTF. In DNA form, the CDR3 reads TGTGCCATCAGTGGAGGACAGGGGCTAGCTGGGGCCAACGTCCTGACTTTC.

The CDR3 spells CASSTSGVLVEKLFF. Written as DNA, the CDR3 is TGTGCCAGCAGCACAAGCGGGGTGTTAGTTGAAAAACTGTTTTTT. V and J are TRBV28 and TRBJ1-4, with unresolved D. V was pared by 6 bases and J by 7 bases, with 18 bases between. This CDR3 comprises 15 residues. CDR1 is MDHEN, CDR2 SYDVKM, per germline.

J is TRBJ2-5 and V is TRBV4-1, with 7 bases identical to TRBD2. The germline CDR1 and CDR2 sequences are MGHRA and YSYEKL. The CDR3 loop spans 16 amino acids. V gave up 0 bases and J gave up 3 bases; unmatched junction bases: 7. DNA of the CDR3: TGCGCCAGCAGCCAAGACGCTCGAGCGGGGAAAGAGACCCAGTACTTC. As protein: CASSQDARAGKETQYF.

In this sample, this clone turned up once. This chain links TRBV3-1 (or the pseudogene TRBV3-2) with TRBJ2-1; 10 positions agree with TRBD2. With V trimmed by 4 bases and J by 5 bases, 5 bases remained unmatched. The germline V gene has CDR1 LGHDT and CDR2 YNNKEL (reference sequence). The CDR3 runs 15 residues. The CDR3 coding sequence is TGTGCCAGCAGCCTTACTAGCGGGGACCACAATGAGCAGTTCTTC. Encoded protein: CASSLTSGDHNEQFF.

The V and J genes are TRBV11-3 and TRBJ2-1; D is unresolved. CDR1 is SGHNT and CDR2 is YENEEA in the germline V gene. The CDR3 is 15 amino acids. Trimming took off 5 bases at V and 9 bases at J, with 20 bases between the two ends. CDR3 sequence reads: CASSPRVGPMPEQFF. The CDR3 DNA reads as TGTGCCAGCAGCCCTCGAGTCGGTCCGATGCCTGAGCAGTTCTTC.

This chain links TRBV12-3 or TRBV12-4 with TRBJ1-5; D not certain. This CDR3 comprises 13 residues. The V and J ends lost 6 bases and 4 bases respectively, with 10 bases between them. The CDR3 DNA reads TGTGCCAGCAGGTCGACTGGGAATCAGCCCCAGCATTTT. This sequence encodes CASRSTGNQPQHF.

J is TRBJ1-1 and V is TRBV6-5, with 9 bases fitting TRBD1. V shed 8 bases, J shed 3 bases, and the junction held 7 bases outside the gene matches. The V gene's germline CDR1 is MNHEY and CDR2 SVGAGI. CDR3 length equals 14 residues. The CDR3 nucleotides are TGTGCCAGCTTAAGGACAGGGGAGGACACTGAAGCTTTCTTT. Translation gives CASLRTGEDTEAFF.

This clone was observed once. CDR3 sequence (DNA): TGTGCCTGGAGTCCCGGGCAGGGTCAAAGGACTGAAGCTTTCTTT. This encodes CAWSPGQGQRTEAFF. The rearrangement links TRBV30 to TRBJ1-1; D may be TRBD1 (5 bases). The CDR3 has 15 amino acids. V was clipped by 2 bases and J by 5 bases, with 18 bases between them. The germline V gene encodes CDR1 GTSNPN and CDR2 SVGIG (reference sequence).

This clone was recorded only once. Other DNA variants within this sample encode the same CDR3. V usage is TRBV6-5 and J usage is TRBJ2-7, with TRBD1 matching 9 bases. V shed 2 bases and J 4 bases; nucleotides not matched to a gene: 3. This CDR3 is built from 14 residues. The V gene's germline CDR1 is MNHEY and CDR2 SVGAGI. The CDR3 protein is CASSYGTGTYEQYF. CDR3 in DNA: TGTGCCAGCAGTTACGGGACAGGGACTTACGAGCAGTACTTC.

The genes are TRBV27 and TRBJ2-7; 7 bases align to TRBD1. V lost 5 bases and J lost 3; bases outside the gene matches: 7. In germline, CDR1 is MNHEY, CDR2 SMNVEV (reference sequence). This CDR3 is built from 14 residues. The chain's CDR3 is CASSPGTEIYEQYF. In DNA form, the CDR3 reads TGTGCCAGCAGTCCCGGGACAGAGATCTACGAGCAGTACTTC.